Each of the 20 T cell receptor beta chains below was sequenced from the same sample in a study of blood T cell repertoires in COVID-19. Libraries were prepared by immunoSEQ multiplex PCR; TCRdb keeps only in-frame clonotypes and omits some of them. The repertoire has about 250,000 clones, over 75% of them found once; the top ten carry more than 1.5%. Sequenced input: PBMCs or T cells enriched from blood (not recorded which). The receptors shown here come from a man aged 35 to 55 who had recovered from COVID-19.

The rearrangement links TRBV27 to TRBJ2-1; the match to TRBD2 covers 7 bases. The CDR3 extends over 15 amino acids. V was pared by 7 bases and J by 6 bases, with 12 bases of the junction left unmatched. CDR1 is MNHEY, CDR2 SMNVEV, per germline (reference sequence). The CDR3 DNA follows: TGTGCCAGCACCCAACTGGGAGGGTTGGGCAATGAGCAGTTCTTC. This sequence encodes CASTQLGGLGNEQFF.

This clone was detected once. The chain's CDR3 is CASSLVQGRGYTF. The CDR3, as DNA: TGTGCCAGCAGTTTAGTACAGGGTCGGGGCTACACCTTC. V is TRBV12-3 or TRBV12-4 and J is TRBJ1-2, with a tentative D call TRBD1 (6 bases). The CDR3 consists of 13 residues. The V end lost 1 base, the J end lost 8 bases, and 11 bases lay between the germline ends.

The chain uses TRBV4-1 and TRBJ1-3; D is undetermined. The V and J ends lost 2 bases and 0 bases respectively, with 14 bases between them. The CDR3 totals 17 residues. Per the germline V gene, CDR1 is MGHRA and CDR2 is YSYEKL. The CDR3 loop is CASSQHGRRDSGNTIYF. DNA for the CDR3: TGCGCCAGCAGCCAACACGGACGGCGGGACTCTGGAAACACCATATATTTT.

J is TRBJ2-7 and V is TRBV3-1 (or the pseudogene TRBV3-2); a possible D gene is TRBD1 (5 bases). This CDR3 is 13 amino acids long. Germline V CDR1 and CDR2: LGHDT, YNNKEL (reference sequence). Trimming cost V 4 bases and J 5 bases, with 12 bases left between them. CDR3 loop: CASSLKGLHEQYF. The CDR3 nucleotides read TGTGCCAGCAGCCTTAAGGGGTTGCACGAGCAGTACTTC.

The CDR3 reads CASSGQGDFPAFF. In DNA, the CDR3 is TGTGCCAGCAGCGGACAGGGGGATTTCCCAGCTTTCTTT. This chain joins TRBV6-5 and TRBJ1-1; 10 positions match TRBD1. The germline gives CDR1 MNHEY, CDR2 SVGAGI. CDR3 size: 13 residues. V was clipped by 6 bases and J by 10 bases; unmatched bases: 8.

J is TRBJ2-2 and V is TRBV5-1, with TRBD2 matching 11 bases. Germline CDR1 reads SGHRS; CDR2 reads YFSETQ. CDR3 length: 16 residues. J lost 5 bases, V lost 4 bases, and 7 bases had no gene match. DNA for the CDR3: TGCGCCAGCAGCGGAGGGACTAGCGGCGAGACCGGGGAGCTGTTTTTT. This sequence encodes CASSGGTSGETGELFF.

The rearrangement uses TRBV7-9 and TRBJ1-5; 7 bases are a match to TRBD1. CDR1 is SEHNR, CDR2 FQNEAQ, per germline (reference sequence). V shed 2 bases, J shed 6 bases, and the junction held 10 bases outside the gene matches. The CDR3 covers 16 residues. The CDR3 bases are TGTGCCAGCAGCTTATCTTCCGGCAGGGGGGCTCAGCCCCAGCATTTT. It yields the protein CASSLSSGRGAQPQHF.

The chain employs TRBV7-9 and TRBJ2-3, with 14 nucleotides matching TRBD2. Germline assignment: CDR1 SEHNR and CDR2 FQNEAQ (reference sequence). The ends lost 5 bases at V and 0 bases at J; junction bases unmatched: 7. The CDR3 extends over 18 amino acids. The chain's CDR3 is CASSLMGLAGASTDTQYF. Here the CDR3 DNA reads TGTGCCAGCAGCCTAATGGGACTAGCGGGGGCCAGCACAGATACGCAGTATTTT.

This chain links TRBV7-6 with TRBJ2-2; D may be TRBD2 (5 bases). V was pared by 10 bases and J by 5 bases, with 8 bases between. From germline, CDR1 is SGHVS and CDR2 FNYEAQ. This CDR3 comprises 11 residues. The CDR3 here is CATRGTGELFF. CDR3 coding DNA: TGTGCCACCCGGGGAACCGGGGAGCTGTTTTTT.

The V call is TRBV7-8, the J call TRBJ1-1; D might be TRBD1 (5 bases). The germline V gene encodes CDR1 SGHVS and CDR2 FQNEAQ. This CDR3 comprises 13 residues. V dropped 10 bases and J dropped 9 bases, with 21 bases sitting between them. CDR3 region: CATTYGGDIQAFF. The CDR3 DNA follows: TGTGCCACCACTTACGGGGGAGATATCCAAGCTTTCTTT.

The chain links TRBV5-1 to TRBJ1-2; D might be TRBD1 (5 bases). Germline V CDR1 and CDR2: SGHRS, YFSETQ. The CDR3 has 14 amino acids. The V gene lost 4 bases and the J gene lost 0 bases, with 10 bases spanning the gap. This chain's CDR3 is CASSVQGANYGYTF. The CDR3 DNA sequence: TGCGCCAGCAGCGTGCAGGGTGCTAACTATGGCTACACCTTC.

The gene calls are TRBV19 and TRBJ1-5, with 7 bases aligning to TRBD1. The CDR3 totals 14 residues. V lost 5 bases, J lost 8 bases, and 9 bases stayed unmatched. Germline CDR1 reads LNHDA; CDR2 reads SQIVND (reference sequence). The CDR3 region has the DNA TGTGCCAGTAGTCTACGGACAGGTGACGAGCCCCAGCATTTT. Its protein product is CASSLRTGDEPQHF.

V gene TRBV3-1 (or the pseudogene TRBV3-2) combines with J gene TRBJ2-3; possibly TRBD2 for D (6 bases). Germline CDR1 is LGHDT and CDR2 is YNNKEL (reference sequence). The CDR3 consists of 13 residues. V lost 5 bases and J 6 bases, leaving 12 bases between the germline ends. The chain's CDR3 is CASSAPGGDTQYF. The CDR3 DNA reads TGTGCCAGCAGCGCCCCCGGAGGGGATACGCAGTATTTT.

This rearrangement joins TRBV28 to TRBJ1-1; TRBD1 matches at 10 bases. CDR3 length: 15 residues. CDR1 MDHEN and CDR2 SYDVKM come from the germline V gene. V shed 7 bases and J 4 bases; nucleotides not matched to a gene: 9. This CDR3 reads CASTSTGGGFTEAFF. DNA for the CDR3: TGTGCCAGCACTTCGACAGGGGGCGGTTTCACTGAAGCTTTCTTT. The whole variable domain, filled in from reference TRBV28 and TRBJ1-1, reads DVKVTQSSRYLVKRTGEKVFLECVQDMDHENMFWYRQDPGLGLRLIYFSYDVKMKEKGDIPEGYSVSREKKERFSLILESASTNQTSMYLCASTSTGGGFTEAFFGQGTRLTVV.

This sequence joins TRBV3-1 (or the pseudogene TRBV3-2) and TRBJ1-2; 9 nucleotides agree with TRBD1. The V gene's germline CDR1 is LGHDT and CDR2 YNNKEL (reference sequence). Trimming removed 4 bases from V and 3 bases from J; junction bases left unmatched: 6. CDR3 length: 15 residues. The CDR3 sequence: CASSPWDREDYGYTF. CDR3 sequence (DNA): TGTGCCAGCAGCCCCTGGGACAGGGAAGACTATGGCTACACCTTC.

The rearrangement joins TRBV27 to TRBJ2-7; 9 bases fit TRBD1. CDR1 is MNHEY, CDR2 SMNVEV, per germline (reference sequence). This CDR3 is 14 amino acids long. V lost 6 bases, J lost 1 base, and 4 bases stayed unmatched. The CDR3 DNA sequence: TGTGCCAGCAGATGGGGACAGGGTTCCTACGAGCAGTACTTC. It yields the protein CASRWGQGSYEQYF.

The chain uses TRBV5-6 and TRBJ1-3, with D possibly TRBD1 on 5 matching bases. Trimming pared 3 bases from V and 1 base from J, leaving 8 bases between. The CDR3 runs 14 residues. Germline V gene data show CDR1 as SGHDT and CDR2 as YYEEEE. The chain's CDR3 is CASSSQGSGNTIYF. In DNA, the CDR3 is TGTGCCAGCAGCTCGCAGGGATCTGGAAACACCATATATTTT.

The rearrangement links TRBV7-9 to TRBJ2-7, with TRBD1 identical over 10 bases. V trimming: 4 bases; J trimming: 7 bases; junction bases outside the gene matches: 13. Per germline, CDR1 SEHNR and CDR2 FQNEAQ (reference sequence). The CDR3 spans 16 residues. CDR3 in DNA: TGTGCCAGCAGCTCCCACTACGGGACAGGGGATCAAGAGCAGTACTTC. This codes for CASSSHYGTGDQEQYF. The full variable domain, in which reference TRBV7-9 and TRBJ2-7 provide the parts outside the CDR3, is DTGVSQNPRHKITKRGQNVTFRCDPISEHNRLYWYRQTLGQGPEFLTYFQNEAQLEKSRLLSDRFSAERPKGSFSTLEIQRTEQGDSAMYLCASSSHYGTGDQEQYFGPGTRLTVT.

This clone turned up a few times. The V and J genes are TRBV18 and TRBJ1-1; D ambiguous. Germline values: CDR1 KGHSH, CDR2 LQKENI. CDR3 length: 13 residues. Trimming removed 6 bases from V and 4 bases from J, with 12 bases in between. The CDR3 DNA reads TGTGCCAGCTCCGAGGAGGTACCCACTGAAGCTTTCTTT. Translating it yields CASSEEVPTEAFF.

The genes are TRBV19 and TRBJ2-7; 8 bases agree with TRBD1. The CDR3 contains 15 residues. Trimming removed 3 bases from V and 0 bases from J; junction bases left unmatched: 4. Germline V lookup: CDR1 LNHDA, CDR2 SQIVND (reference sequence). Here the CDR3 DNA reads TGTGCCAGTAGTATCCGCAGGGGGCTCTCCTACGAGCAGTACTTC. Its protein product is CASSIRRGLSYEQYF.